These 20 T cell receptor beta chains came from one sample sequenced in a study of T-cell reconstitution after alpha-beta-depleted transplantation in children. TCRbeta library preparation incorporated unique molecular identifiers. Using its own MiXCR run on the PCR reads, TCRdb lists one record per CDR3 protein. The sample holds 670,000 or so distinct CDR3 sequences, about an eighth seen once. Material: PBMCs, obtained before TCRalphabeta/CD19-depleted stem cell transplant. Receptors were obtained from a girl aged 2 to 10 with congenital amegakaryocytic thrombocytopenia, due to receive a stem cell transplant.

This clonotype has just a few counts. This chain links TRBV7-6 with TRBJ1-1; D possibly corresponds to TRBD1 (6 bases). V dropped 7 bases and J dropped 4 bases, with 19 bases sitting between them. The CDR3 covers 15 residues. The germline gives CDR1 SGHVS, CDR2 FNYEAQ. CDR3 bases: TGTGCCAGCATCCCGCAACCAGGGGCCCCCACTGAAGCTTTCTTT. This translates into CASIPQPGAPTEAFF.

The chain combines TRBV7-9 with TRBJ2-7, with D perhaps matching TRBD2 (6 bases). The V and J ends lost 2 bases and 0 bases respectively, with 11 bases between them. The CDR3 spans 15 residues. Germline V gene lookup returns CDR1 SEHNR and CDR2 FQNEAQ (reference sequence). The CDR3 spells CASSLLGGGSYEQYF. The CDR3 DNA sequence: TGTGCCAGCAGCTTATTGGGAGGAGGCTCCTACGAGCAGTACTTC.

This clonotype was seen repeatedly, ten times or more. The CDR3 spells CASTPHSSAGTQYF. DNA for the CDR3: TGTGCCAGCACCCCTCACTCAAGCGCTGGAACCCAGTACTTC. The chain recombines TRBV28 with TRBJ2-5; D unclear. The CDR3 is 14 amino acids. Trimming shortened V by 7 bases and J by 8 bases, and 20 bases separated the two germline ends. Germline CDR1 is MDHEN and CDR2 is SYDVKM.

The rearrangement joins TRBV5-1 to TRBJ2-7, with D perhaps assigned TRBD1 or TRBD2 (7 bases each). The CDR3 length is 16 residues. Germline V lookup: CDR1 SGHRS, CDR2 YFSETQ. Trimming cost V 3 bases and J 2 bases, with 18 bases left between them. The CDR3 reads CASSSQGREMAYEQYF. In nucleotides, the CDR3 is TGCGCCAGCAGCTCACAGGGGCGGGAGATGGCCTACGAGCAGTACTTC.

There are a few counts of this clonotype. The chain links TRBV11-1 to TRBJ2-1; the D gene could be TRBD1 or TRBD2 (5 bases each). Trimming took off 6 bases at V and 0 bases at J, with 24 bases between the two ends. Per germline, CDR1 SGHAT and CDR2 FQDESV (reference sequence). The length of the CDR3 is 19 residues. In DNA, the CDR3 is TGTGCCAGCAGGTTAAGGCAATGGGGACGGGAAAGCTCCTACAATGAGCAGTTCTTC. Amino acids: CASRLRQWGRESSYNEQFF.

This clonotype showed up many times. The chain employs TRBV24-1 and TRBJ2-5; no clear D gene. The CDR3 is 11 residues long. Per the germline V gene, CDR1 is KGHDR and CDR2 is SFDVKD. Deletions cut 8 bases from V and 5 bases from J, with 8 bases between. CDR3 loop: CATMHGETQYF. CDR3 bases: TGTGCCACCATGCACGGGGAGACCCAGTACTTC.

This clonotype was counted between two and nine times. The gene calls are TRBV7-2 and TRBJ2-1; 7 bases agree with TRBD2. This CDR3 comprises 16 residues. Germline loops: CDR1 SGHTA, CDR2 FQGNSA. V lost 0 bases, J lost 6 bases, and 8 bases stayed unmatched. CDR3 bases: TGTGCCAGCAGCTTAGCGCGACTAGCTATAGTCAATGAGCAGTTCTTC. This gives the protein CASSLARLAIVNEQFF.

V is TRBV29-1 and J is TRBJ2-2; D is unclear. The CDR3 consists of 13 residues. Trimming stripped 5 bases from V and 1 base from J, with 8 bases between. CDR1 and CDR2 from the germline V gene are SQVTM and ANQGSEA. The CDR3 here is CSVITENTGELFF. DNA for the CDR3: TGCAGCGTTATAACAGAGAACACCGGGGAGCTGTTTTTT.

DNA for the CDR3: TGCGCCAGCAGATTAGCGGGAGGGCCTGCAGATACGCAGTATTTT. Residues: CASRLAGGPADTQYF. The rearrangement uses TRBV5-1 and TRBJ2-3, with 11 bases matching TRBD2. The V segment lost 5 bases and the J segment 4 bases; nucleotides outside the gene matches: 6. Germline CDR1 SGHRS, CDR2 YFSETQ. The CDR3 spans 15 residues.

This clonotype was detected only once. The chain has TRBV10-3 and TRBJ1-1, with D unclear. This CDR3 contains 13 residues. Germline lookup yields CDR1 ENHRY and CDR2 SYGVKD. Trimming pared 2 bases from V and 3 bases from J, leaving 7 bases between. CDR3 in DNA: TGTGCCATCAGTGAGATGTTAGACACTGAAGCTTTCTTT. Its protein is CAISEMLDTEAFF.

This clonotype was counted ten times or more. The chain combines TRBV7-6 with TRBJ1-6, with D hard to call. V was trimmed by 3 bases and J by 10 bases, leaving 10 bases between them. The CDR3 covers 13 residues. CDR1 is SGHVS, CDR2 FNYEAQ, per germline. The CDR3 DNA follows: TGTGCCAGCAGCTTGAGCCTCTTCTCACCCCTCCACTTT. Its protein is CASSLSLFSPLHF.

The chain links TRBV20-1 to TRBJ2-1; D is perhaps TRBD1 (6 bases). From germline, CDR1 is DFQATT and CDR2 SNEGSKA (reference sequence). CDR3 size: 14 residues. Between the trimmed V and J ends, which lost 3 bases and 2 bases, there was a span of 11 bases. CDR3 sequence reads: CSARRQVAYNEQFF. The CDR3 DNA sequence: TGCAGTGCTAGGAGACAGGTAGCCTACAATGAGCAGTTCTTC.

At least ten counts were recorded for this clonotype. The chain links TRBV20-1 to TRBJ2-5, with D unclear. Germline V CDR1 and CDR2: DFQATT, SNEGSKA (reference sequence). V was shortened by 6 bases and J by 6 bases, with 17 bases between the two germline ends. There are 13 residues in the CDR3. Here the CDR3 reads CSAIDFLLKTQYF. DNA for the CDR3: TGCAGTGCCATAGACTTCCTCCTGAAGACCCAGTACTTC.

This clonotype was seen a few times. This chain links TRBV5-1 with TRBJ2-2, with 11 bases fitting TRBD1. The ends lost 0 bases at V and 1 base at J; junction bases unmatched: 11. The length of the CDR3 is 20 residues. Per germline, CDR1 SGHRS and CDR2 YFSETQ. CDR3 sequence: CASSLGLGQGVPRNTGELFF. CDR3 nucleotide sequence: TGCGCCAGCAGCTTGGGGCTGGGACAGGGGGTGCCACGGAACACCGGGGAGCTGTTTTTT.

This clonotype was counted between two and nine times. Relative to the germline gene, one junction end is altered; a read error may explain this. The chain recombines TRBV7-8 with TRBJ2-1; weak D call: TRBD1 (7 bases). The CDR3 extends over 12 amino acids. CDR1 and CDR2 from the germline V gene are SGHVS and FQNEAQ. The CDR3 spells CASSPGGIGGIF. DNA for the CDR3: TGTGCCAGCAGCCCAGGGGGGATAGGGGGGATCTTC.

This clonotype turned up a few times. The rearrangement links TRBV11-2 to TRBJ2-7, with 11 bases matching TRBD2. The CDR3 is 17 residues long. Germline V gene data show CDR1 as SGHAT and CDR2 as FQNNGV. Trimming took 2 bases from V and 3 from J; bases not matched to a gene: 9. This CDR3 reads CASSLTFPSGRYYEQYF. In DNA, the CDR3 is TGTGCCAGCAGCTTAACGTTCCCTAGCGGGAGGTACTACGAGCAGTACTTC.

This clonotype is a singleton in its sample. A read error may explain this, as a much larger clone is one base away. The chain links TRBV27 to TRBJ2-7; tentatively, D is TRBD1 (5 bases). The CDR3 contains 13 residues. Germline CDR1 is MNHEY and CDR2 is SMNVEV (reference sequence). The CDR3 loop is CASIGQGGYEQSF. Written as DNA, the CDR3 is TGTGCCAGCATCGGCCAGGGTGGGTACGAGCAGTCCTTC.

The chain is built from TRBV4-1 and TRBJ2-1; possible D gene TRBD2, 5 bases. V was clipped by 5 bases and J by 0 bases, with 14 bases between them. CDR3 length: 16 amino acids. Per germline, CDR1 MGHRA and CDR2 YSYEKL. This chain's CDR3 is CASSYLAPSSYNEQFF. DNA of the CDR3: TGCGCCAGCAGCTATTTAGCGCCAAGCTCCTACAATGAGCAGTTCTTC.

This clonotype was recorded a few times. The genes are TRBV5-8 and TRBJ2-1, with D perhaps TRBD2 (6 bases). The V gene lost 3 bases and the J gene lost 7 bases, with 14 bases spanning the gap. The CDR3 has 14 amino acids. Germline V lookup: CDR1 SGHTS, CDR2 YDEGEE. CDR3 bases: TGTGCCAGCAGCTCCCGGACGGGGAGGAATGAGCAGTTCTTC. Translating it yields CASSSRTGRNEQFF.

This clonotype occurred a few times. The chain carries TRBV25-1 and TRBJ2-5; D gene unclear. Germline V lookup: CDR1 MGHDK, CDR2 SYGVNS. The V end was cut by 1 base, the J end by 1 base, with 7 bases between. This CDR3 is 14 amino acids long. As DNA, the CDR3 is TGTGCCAGCAGTGAATTTGGCAGCCAAGAGACCCAGTACTTC. Protein sequence: CASSEFGSQETQYF.